Listed here are 2 T cell receptor beta chains from one sample, sequenced in a study of response to subunit inactivated influenza vaccine. TCRdb fed the RT-PCR reads into MiXCR, producing one record per CDR3 protein. Seen here are under 550,000 distinct CDR3 sequences, roughly 8.2% observed once, and the top ten hold approximately 13%. The sequencing used PBMCs from blood, collected roughly 24 months after vaccination. The receptor set was obtained from a man aged 50 to 69 who received an inactivated influenza vaccine.

The chain couples TRBV6-2 or TRBV6-3 to TRBJ2-5; 10 bases line up with TRBD2. This CDR3 comprises 15 residues. Germline CDR1 MNHEY, CDR2 SVGEGT. Losses at the gene ends were 8 bases for V and 5 bases for J; bases not matched to a gene: 11. The CDR3 spells CASRPGLAGVETQYF. DNA for the CDR3: TGTGCCAGCCGTCCGGGGCTAGCGGGAGTTGAGACCCAGTACTTC.

This sequence joins TRBV20-1 and TRBJ1-6; 8 bases line up with TRBD1. The V segment lost 3 bases and the J segment 4 bases; nucleotides outside the gene matches: 11. Germline V gives CDR1 DFQATT, CDR2 SNEGSKA (reference sequence). The CDR3 covers 17 residues. DNA for the CDR3: TGCAGTGCTAGGTACAGGGGGAATAGCCTATATAATTCACCCCTCCACTTT. This sequence encodes CSARYRGNSLYNSPLHF.